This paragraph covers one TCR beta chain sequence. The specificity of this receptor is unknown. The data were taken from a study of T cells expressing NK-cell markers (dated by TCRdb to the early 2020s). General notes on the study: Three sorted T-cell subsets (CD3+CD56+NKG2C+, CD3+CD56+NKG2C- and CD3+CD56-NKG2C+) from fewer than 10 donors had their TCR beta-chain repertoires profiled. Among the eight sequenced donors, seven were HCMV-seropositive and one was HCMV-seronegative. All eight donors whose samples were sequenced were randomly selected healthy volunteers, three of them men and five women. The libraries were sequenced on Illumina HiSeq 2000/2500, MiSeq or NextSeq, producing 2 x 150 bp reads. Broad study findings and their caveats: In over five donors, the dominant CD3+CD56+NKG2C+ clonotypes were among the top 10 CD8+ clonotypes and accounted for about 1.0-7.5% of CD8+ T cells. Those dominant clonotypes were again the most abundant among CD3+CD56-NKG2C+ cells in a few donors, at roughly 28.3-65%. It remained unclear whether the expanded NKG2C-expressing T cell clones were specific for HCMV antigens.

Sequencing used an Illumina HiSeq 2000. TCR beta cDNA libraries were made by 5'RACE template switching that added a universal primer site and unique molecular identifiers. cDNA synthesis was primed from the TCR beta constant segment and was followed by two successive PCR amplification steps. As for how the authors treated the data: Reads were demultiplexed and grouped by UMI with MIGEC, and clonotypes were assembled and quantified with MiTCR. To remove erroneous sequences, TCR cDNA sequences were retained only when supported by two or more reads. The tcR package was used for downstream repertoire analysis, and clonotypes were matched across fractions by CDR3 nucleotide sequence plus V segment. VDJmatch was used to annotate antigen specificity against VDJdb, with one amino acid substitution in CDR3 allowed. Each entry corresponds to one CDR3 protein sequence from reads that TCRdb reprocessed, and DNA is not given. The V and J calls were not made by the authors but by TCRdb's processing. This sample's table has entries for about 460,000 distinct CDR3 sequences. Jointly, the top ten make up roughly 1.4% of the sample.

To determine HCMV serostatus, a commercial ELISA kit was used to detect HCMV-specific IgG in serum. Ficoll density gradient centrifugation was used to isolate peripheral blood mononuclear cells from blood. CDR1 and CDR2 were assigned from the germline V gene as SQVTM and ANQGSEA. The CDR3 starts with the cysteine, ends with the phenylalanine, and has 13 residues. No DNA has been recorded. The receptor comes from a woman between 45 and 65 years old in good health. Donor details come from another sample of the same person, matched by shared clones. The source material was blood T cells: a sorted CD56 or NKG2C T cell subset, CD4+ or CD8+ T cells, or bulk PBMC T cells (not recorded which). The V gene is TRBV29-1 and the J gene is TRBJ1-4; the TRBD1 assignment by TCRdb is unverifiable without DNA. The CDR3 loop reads CSIPGGLGEKLFF.